This TCR beta chain was captured in a study of vaccination effects on CD4 cells after COVID-19. The wider study: After expansion with viral peptide pools in the ViraFEST assay, antigen-specific CD4+ T cells were sequenced. Study-level points and caveats: Researchers reported few convalescent patients and no early post-infection timepoints in the study.

Germline CDR1 and CDR2: SGHTA and FQGTGA. V was clipped by 5 bases and J by 11 bases, with 13 bases between them. The CDR3 extends over 13 amino acids. When about ten days of culture had elapsed, CD4+ T cells were isolated. Generated by immunoSEQ multiplex PCR, the TCRdb table keeps only in-frame clones and is missing some. The sample lists about 70,000 clones, roughly 80% occurring once. This clone was seen more than once but under ten times. Antigen specificity is unknown. This TCR came from a human donor who received a COVID-19 vaccine. Here the sequenced sample was CD4+ T cells from PBMCs cultured without peptide, taken before COVID-19 vaccination. The J gene is TRBJ1-6, the V gene TRBV7-3; unclear D gene. CDR3 in DNA: TGTGCCAGCAGCCCTGTTTCGGGGACACCCCTCCACTTT. Translated, it gives CASSPVSGTPLHF. Drawing the rest from reference TRBV7-3 and TRBJ1-6, the complete variable domain is GAGVSQTPSNKVTEKGKYVELRCDPISGHTALYWYRQSLGQGPEFLIYFQGTGAADDSGLPNDRFFAVRPEGSVSTLKIQRTERGDSAVYLCASSPVSGTPLHFGNGTRLTVT.